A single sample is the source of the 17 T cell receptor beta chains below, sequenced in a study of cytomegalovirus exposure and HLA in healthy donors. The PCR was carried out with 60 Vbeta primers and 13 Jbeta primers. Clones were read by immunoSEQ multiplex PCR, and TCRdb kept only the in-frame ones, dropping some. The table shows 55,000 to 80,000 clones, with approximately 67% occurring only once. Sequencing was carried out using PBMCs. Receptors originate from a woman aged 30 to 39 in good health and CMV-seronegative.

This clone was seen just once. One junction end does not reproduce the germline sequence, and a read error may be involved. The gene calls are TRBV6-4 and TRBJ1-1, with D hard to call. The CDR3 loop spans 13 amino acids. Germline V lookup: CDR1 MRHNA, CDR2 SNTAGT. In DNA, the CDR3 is TGTGCCAGCAGTTACTCCACGGAGACTGAAGCTTTCTTT. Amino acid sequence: CASSYSTETEAFF.

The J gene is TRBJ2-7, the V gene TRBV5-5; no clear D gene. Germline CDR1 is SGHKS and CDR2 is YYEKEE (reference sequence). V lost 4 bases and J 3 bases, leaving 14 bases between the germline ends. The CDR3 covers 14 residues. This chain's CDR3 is CASSPTPYYYEQYF. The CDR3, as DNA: TGTGCCAGCAGCCCAACACCCTACTACTACGAGCAGTACTTC.

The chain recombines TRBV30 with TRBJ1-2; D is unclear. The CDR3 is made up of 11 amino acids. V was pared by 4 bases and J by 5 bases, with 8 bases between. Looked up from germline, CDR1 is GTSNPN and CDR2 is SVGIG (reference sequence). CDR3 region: CAWNREYGYTF. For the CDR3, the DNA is TGTGCCTGGAATCGAGAATATGGCTACACCTTC.

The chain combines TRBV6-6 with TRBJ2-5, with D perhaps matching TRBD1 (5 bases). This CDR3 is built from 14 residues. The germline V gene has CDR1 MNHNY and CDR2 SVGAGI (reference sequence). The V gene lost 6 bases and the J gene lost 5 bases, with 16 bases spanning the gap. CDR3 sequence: CASSRTRVGETQYF. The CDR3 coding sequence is TGTGCCAGCAGCCGAACCAGGGTCGGGGAGACCCAGTACTTC.

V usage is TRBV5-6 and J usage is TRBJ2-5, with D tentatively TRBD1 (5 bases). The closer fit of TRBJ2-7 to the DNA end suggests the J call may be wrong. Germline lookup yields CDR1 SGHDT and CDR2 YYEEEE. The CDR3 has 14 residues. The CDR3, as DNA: TGTGCCAGCAGCTTGGGGCAGGGTCTGGGCGAGCAGTACTTC. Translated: CASSLGQGLGEQYF.

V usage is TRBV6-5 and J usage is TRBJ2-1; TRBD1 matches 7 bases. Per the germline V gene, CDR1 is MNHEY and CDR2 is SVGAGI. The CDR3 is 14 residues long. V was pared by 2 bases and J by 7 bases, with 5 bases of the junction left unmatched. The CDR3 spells CASSYDRVRNEQFF. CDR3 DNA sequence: TGTGCCAGCAGTTACGACAGGGTTAGAAATGAGCAGTTCTTC.

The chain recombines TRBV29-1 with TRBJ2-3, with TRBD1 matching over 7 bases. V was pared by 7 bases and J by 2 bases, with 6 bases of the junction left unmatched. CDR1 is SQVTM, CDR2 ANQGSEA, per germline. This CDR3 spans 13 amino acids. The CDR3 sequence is CSARDRDTDTQYF. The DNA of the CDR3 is TGCAGCGCCCGGGACAGAGACACAGATACGCAGTATTTT.

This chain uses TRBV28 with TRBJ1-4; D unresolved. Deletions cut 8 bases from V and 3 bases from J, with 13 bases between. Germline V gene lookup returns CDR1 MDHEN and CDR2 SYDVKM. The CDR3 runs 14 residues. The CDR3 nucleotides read TGTGCCAGCCGCTGGCGGCCAGCTAATGAAAAACTGTTTTTT. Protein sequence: CASRWRPANEKLFF.

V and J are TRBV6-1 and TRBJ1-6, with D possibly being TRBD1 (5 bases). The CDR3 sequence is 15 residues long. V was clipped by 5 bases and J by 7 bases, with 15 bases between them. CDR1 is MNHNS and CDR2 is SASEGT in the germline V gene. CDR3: CASSPGSGPNSPLHF. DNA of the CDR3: TGTGCCAGCAGTCCAGGGTCAGGCCCCAATTCACCCCTCCACTTT.

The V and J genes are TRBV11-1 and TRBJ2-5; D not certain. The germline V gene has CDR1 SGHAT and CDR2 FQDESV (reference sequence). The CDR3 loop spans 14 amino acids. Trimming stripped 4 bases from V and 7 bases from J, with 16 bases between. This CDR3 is CASSSNLVRRTQYF. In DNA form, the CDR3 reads TGTGCCAGCAGCTCGAACCTAGTGAGGCGGACCCAGTACTTC.

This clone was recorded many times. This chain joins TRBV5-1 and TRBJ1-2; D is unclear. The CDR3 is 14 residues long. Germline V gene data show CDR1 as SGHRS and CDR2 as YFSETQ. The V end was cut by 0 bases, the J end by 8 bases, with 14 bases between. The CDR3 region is CASSLGSPGGGYTF. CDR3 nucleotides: TGCGCCAGCAGCTTGGGGTCCCCCGGAGGGGGCTACACCTTC.

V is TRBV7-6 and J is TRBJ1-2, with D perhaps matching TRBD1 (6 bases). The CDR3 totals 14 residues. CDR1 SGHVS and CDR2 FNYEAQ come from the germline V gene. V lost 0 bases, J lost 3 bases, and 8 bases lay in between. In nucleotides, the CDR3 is TGTGCCAGCAGCTTAGCCCCAGGGGACTATGGCTACACCTTC. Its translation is CASSLAPGDYGYTF.

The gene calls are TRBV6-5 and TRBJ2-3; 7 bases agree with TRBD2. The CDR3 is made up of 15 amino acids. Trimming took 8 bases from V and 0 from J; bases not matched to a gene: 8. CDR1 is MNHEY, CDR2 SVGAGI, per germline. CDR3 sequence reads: CASRISGFSTDTQYF. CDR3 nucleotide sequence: TGTGCCAGCCGTATTAGCGGGTTTAGCACAGATACGCAGTATTTT.

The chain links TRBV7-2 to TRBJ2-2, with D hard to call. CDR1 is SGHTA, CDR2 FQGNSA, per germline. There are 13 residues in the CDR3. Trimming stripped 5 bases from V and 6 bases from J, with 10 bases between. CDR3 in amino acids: CASSLGSAGELFF. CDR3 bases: TGTGCCAGCAGCCTAGGCAGCGCCGGGGAGCTGTTTTTT. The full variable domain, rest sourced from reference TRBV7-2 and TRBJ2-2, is GAGVSQSPSNKVTEKGKDVELRCDPISGHTALYWYRQSLGQGLEFLIYFQGNSAPDKSGLPSDRFSAERTGGSVSTLTIQRTQQEDSAVYLCASSLGSAGELFFGEGSRLTVL.

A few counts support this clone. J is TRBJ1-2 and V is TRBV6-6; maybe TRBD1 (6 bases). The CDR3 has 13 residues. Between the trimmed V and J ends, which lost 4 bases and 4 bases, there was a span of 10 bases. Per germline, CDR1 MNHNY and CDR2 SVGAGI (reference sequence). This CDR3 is CASSLQGIYGYTF. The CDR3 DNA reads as TGTGCCAGCAGTTTACAGGGAATCTATGGCTACACCTTC.

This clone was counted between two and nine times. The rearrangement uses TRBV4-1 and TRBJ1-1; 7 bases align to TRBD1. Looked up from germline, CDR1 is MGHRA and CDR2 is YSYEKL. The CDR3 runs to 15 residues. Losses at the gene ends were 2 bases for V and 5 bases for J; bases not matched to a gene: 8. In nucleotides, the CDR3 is TGCGCCAGCAGCCAACCGGACAGGCTAAGTACTGAAGCTTTCTTT. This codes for CASSQPDRLSTEAFF.

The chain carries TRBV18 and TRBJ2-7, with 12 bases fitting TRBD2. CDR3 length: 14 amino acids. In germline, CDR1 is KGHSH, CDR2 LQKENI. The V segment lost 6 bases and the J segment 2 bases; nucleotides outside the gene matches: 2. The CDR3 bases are TGTGCCAGCTCCCTAGCGGGGGGGACCTACGAGCAGTACTTC. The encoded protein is CASSLAGGTYEQYF.